The 31 T cell receptor beta chains below all came from one sample that was sequenced in a study of cytomegalovirus exposure and HLA in healthy donors. A multiplex PCR was run with 60 Vbeta primers and 13 Jbeta primers. Here immunoSEQ multiplex PCR was the method, and the copy in TCRdb shows in-frame clones only, minus some. The sample yields fewer than 90,000 clones, about 77% seen once. The sample consisted of PBMCs. These receptors all come from a male donor in good health and CMV-seropositive.

The chain is built from TRBV19 and TRBJ2-5; 8 bases align to TRBD1. Germline V gene lookup returns CDR1 LNHDA and CDR2 SQIVND (reference sequence). The CDR3 is made up of 15 amino acids. V was clipped by 4 bases and J by 6 bases; unmatched bases: 10. In DNA form, the CDR3 reads TGTGCCAGTAGTACCGGACAGGGAGCCCCAAAGACCCAGTACTTC. Protein: CASSTGQGAPKTQYF.

There are a few counts of this clone. This CDR3 is CASSLTVPSYEQYF. CDR3 coding DNA: TGTGCCAGCAGCTTGACAGTCCCCTCCTACGAGCAGTACTTC. The chain combines TRBV5-6 with TRBJ2-7; D is uncertain. The germline V gene has CDR1 SGHDT and CDR2 YYEEEE. This CDR3 has 14 residues. Trimming pared 1 base from V and 0 bases from J, leaving 8 bases between.

V and J are TRBV14 and TRBJ2-5; D unclear. The CDR3 extends over 20 amino acids. Germline CDR1 SGHDN, CDR2 FVKESK. Trimming removed 1 base from V and 1 base from J, with 25 bases in between. CDR3 DNA sequence: TGTGCCAGCAGCCAAGTATCACATCAATGGGCGAAAGCACCCCAAGAGACCCAGTACTTC. Amino acid sequence: CASSQVSHQWAKAPQETQYF.

The rearrangement uses TRBV11-2 and TRBJ2-3; 9 positions agree with TRBD1. J gave up 4 bases and V 5 bases, and 7 bases lay outside the gene matches. CDR3 size: 15 residues. Germline CDR1 SGHAT, CDR2 FQNNGV. The CDR3 here is CASSTYRGPPDTQYF. The CDR3 nucleotides are TGTGCCAGCAGCACCTACAGGGGGCCGCCAGATACGCAGTATTTT.

The chain combines TRBV19 with TRBJ1-2, with D possibly matching TRBD1 (5 bases). The CDR3 spans 15 residues. Germline values: CDR1 LNHDA, CDR2 SQIVND (reference sequence). The V and J ends lost 2 bases and 3 bases respectively, with 13 bases between them. The CDR3, as DNA: TGTGCCAGTAGTATAACATTTGGGGCTGACTATGGCTACACCTTC. Residues: CASSITFGADYGYTF. The variable domain in full, with the rest retrieved from reference TRBV19 and TRBJ1-2, is DGGITQSPKYLFRKEGQNVTLSCEQNLNHDAMYWYRQDPGQGLRLIYYSQIVNDFQKGDIAEGYSVSREKKESFPLTVTSAQKNPTAFYLCASSITFGADYGYTFGSGTRLTVV.

Only a few counts were recorded for this clone. The chain couples TRBV2 to TRBJ2-7; 12 bases are a match to TRBD1. The V segment lost 3 bases and the J segment 0 bases; nucleotides outside the gene matches: 9. The CDR3 is 18 amino acids. Germline V gives CDR1 SNHLY, CDR2 FYNNEI. The CDR3 nucleotides are TGTGCCAGCAGTGACGGGACAGGGGGCCGACTCTTCTCCTACGAGCAGTACTTC. Protein sequence: CASSDGTGGRLFSYEQYF.

The V gene is TRBV28, the J gene TRBJ1-3; 8 bases are shared with TRBD1. V gave up 7 bases and J gave up 3 bases; unmatched junction bases: 11. The CDR3 covers 16 residues. Germline V gene data show CDR1 as MDHEN and CDR2 as SYDVKM. The CDR3 coding sequence is TGTGCCAGCAACATCGACAGGGGAAGTTATGGAAACACCATATATTTT. Translation gives CASNIDRGSYGNTIYF.

The rearrangement links TRBV5-1 to TRBJ2-5, with TRBD2 matching 7 bases. The CDR3 is 14 residues long. After removal of 1 base from V and 5 bases from J, the junction contained 5 bases not matched to a gene. Germline lookup yields CDR1 SGHRS and CDR2 YFSETQ. The CDR3 reads CASSLSGTKETQYF. As DNA, the CDR3 is TGCGCCAGCAGCTTGAGTGGGACTAAGGAGACCCAGTACTTC. The complete variable domain, with remaining parts taken from reference TRBV5-1 and TRBJ2-5, reads KAGVTQTPRYLIKTRGQQVTLSCSPISGHRSVSWYQQTPGQGLQFLFEYFSETQRNKGNFPGRFSGRQFSNSRSEMNVSTLELGDSALYLCASSLSGTKETQYFGPGTRLLVL.

The chain recombines TRBV2 with TRBJ2-5; D unclear. Trimming cost V 3 bases and J 1 base, with 6 bases left between them. The CDR3 is made up of 13 amino acids. The germline gives CDR1 SNHLY, CDR2 FYNNEI. The CDR3: CASSESVQETQYF. CDR3 nucleotide sequence: TGTGCCAGCAGTGAGAGTGTCCAAGAGACCCAGTACTTC.

The chain has TRBV14 and TRBJ2-3, with a weak D call TRBD2 (5 bases). This CDR3 contains 16 residues. The germline V and J ends were trimmed by 1 base and 6 bases, with 17 bases remaining between them. Germline loops: CDR1 SGHDN, CDR2 FVKESK. CDR3 residues: CASSQADFPATDTQYF. In nucleotides, the CDR3 is TGTGCCAGCAGCCAAGCGGACTTCCCAGCCACGGATACGCAGTATTTT.

The gene calls are TRBV15 and TRBJ2-3; TRBD1 matches at 9 bases. After removal of 0 bases from V and 1 base from J, the junction contained 5 bases not matched to a gene. This CDR3 comprises 17 residues. The V gene's germline CDR1 is LNHNV and CDR2 YYDKDF (reference sequence). CDR3 region: CATSRDRGDRGTDTQYF. The CDR3 coding sequence is TGTGCCACCAGCAGAGATCGGGGGGACAGGGGCACAGATACGCAGTATTTT.

The rearrangement links TRBV9 to TRBJ2-7; TRBD1 matches at 8 bases. CDR1 is SGDLS, CDR2 YYNGEE, per germline. This CDR3 contains 17 residues. V shed 4 bases, J shed 3 bases, and the junction held 15 bases outside the gene matches. The CDR3 region has the DNA TGTGCCAGCAGCCCCCGGGCCCTCGGACAGGGAAGCTACGAGCAGTACTTC. Translating gives CASSPRALGQGSYEQYF.

The J gene is TRBJ2-1, the V gene TRBV28; 8 bases fit TRBD2. J lost 7 bases, V lost 6 bases, and 8 bases had no gene match. Germline V gene sequence: CDR1 MDHEN, CDR2 SYDVKM. The CDR3 loop spans 14 amino acids. The CDR3 is CASSSGTRQNEQFF. CDR3 sequence (DNA): TGTGCCAGCAGCTCTGGGACTAGACAGAATGAGCAGTTCTTC.

A few counts support this clone. The chain links TRBV2 to TRBJ2-7; D might be TRBD1 (5 bases). The CDR3 spans 12 residues. Trimming stripped 8 bases from V and 4 bases from J, with 12 bases between. In germline, CDR1 is SNHLY, CDR2 FYNNEI. In DNA form, the CDR3 reads TGTGCCAGCGCCCCCCAGGGTTACGAGCAGTACTTC. Encoded protein: CASAPQGYEQYF.

DNA of the CDR3: TGTGCCACCAGCAGAGATCCGGGCGGGTACGAGCAGTACTTC. It encodes CATSRDPGGYEQYF. The chain joins TRBV15 to TRBJ2-7; a weak D match, TRBD2 (5 bases). This CDR3 spans 14 amino acids. Germline V lookup: CDR1 LNHNV, CDR2 YYDKDF (reference sequence). V was trimmed by 0 bases and J by 4 bases, leaving 10 bases between them.

This clone was picked up a small number of times. The chain carries TRBV6-5 and TRBJ2-2; D gene uncertain. CDR1 and CDR2 from the germline V gene are MNHEY and SVGAGI. V was cut by 6 bases and J by 7 bases, with 15 bases left in between. The CDR3 length is 14 residues. The DNA of the CDR3 is TGTGCCAGCAGGTCTAGGATGGAGAGCGGGGAGCTGTTTTTT. Translating gives CASRSRMESGELFF.

The chain uses TRBV6-6 and TRBJ2-1; 7 nucleotides agree with TRBD2. J lost 6 bases, V lost 5 bases, and 10 bases had no gene match. Germline CDR1 MNHNY, CDR2 SVGAGI (reference sequence). This CDR3 has 15 amino acids. Written as DNA, the CDR3 is TGTGCCAGCAGTGGGTATGGCGGGAGAATCAATGAGCAGTTCTTC. Its translation is CASSGYGGRINEQFF.

The V call is TRBV7-2, the J call TRBJ2-1; the D gene is possibly TRBD2 (6 bases). CDR1 is SGHTA and CDR2 is FQGNSA in the germline V gene. V dropped 0 bases and J dropped 3 bases, with 12 bases sitting between them. This CDR3 is 16 amino acids long. CDR3 nucleotides: TGTGCCAGCAGCTTAGCCGGGACTCGACACTACAATGAGCAGTTCTTC. Encoded protein: CASSLAGTRHYNEQFF.

This clone was counted only a few times. V is TRBV19 and J is TRBJ1-5; TRBD1 matches at 7 bases. Germline CDR1 LNHDA, CDR2 SQIVND (reference sequence). The CDR3 is made up of 14 amino acids. Unmatched junction bases numbered 4, after V lost 7 bases and J lost 1 base. The CDR3 DNA reads as TGTGCCAGTACCACGGGACAGAGCAATCAGCCCCAGCATTTT. The encoded protein is CASTTGQSNQPQHF.

The chain combines TRBV27 with TRBJ1-5; TRBD1 matches 7 bases. The CDR3 has 13 residues. With V trimmed by 6 bases and J by 2 bases, 1 base remained unmatched. Germline lookup yields CDR1 MNHEY and CDR2 SMNVEV (reference sequence). CDR3 DNA: TGTGCCAGCAGCGGGACAGGCAATCAGCCCCAGCATTTT. Protein product: CASSGTGNQPQHF.

The V and J genes are TRBV19 and TRBJ2-1; D possibly corresponds to TRBD2 (5 bases). Trimming stripped 4 bases from V and 3 bases from J, with 22 bases between. CDR1 and CDR2 (germline): LNHDA, SQIVND (reference sequence). The CDR3 is 18 amino acids. CDR3 in DNA: TGTGCCAGTAGTACCCGAGGCGTGACTATCCCGGGCTACAATGAGCAGTTCTTC. Protein: CASSTRGVTIPGYNEQFF.

The chain couples TRBV15 to TRBJ2-5; TRBD2 aligns across 9 bases. Losses at the gene ends were 0 bases for V and 9 bases for J; bases not matched to a gene: 11. Germline V CDR1 and CDR2: LNHNV, YYDKDF (reference sequence). The CDR3 totals 16 residues. Written as DNA, the CDR3 is TGTGCCACCAGCAGAGATCAGGCGGGAGGGGCGACGGCCCAGTACTTC. As protein: CATSRDQAGGATAQYF.

The chain links TRBV19 to TRBJ1-5, with 11 bases fitting TRBD1. This CDR3 comprises 19 residues. Germline V gene data show CDR1 as LNHDA and CDR2 as SQIVND (reference sequence). Germline trimming cut 6 bases from V and 2 bases from J; bases unmatched to any gene: 15. CDR3: CASRDKGQGGTRGNQPQHF. For the CDR3, the DNA is TGTGCCAGTAGGGATAAGGGACAGGGGGGGACCCGGGGCAATCAGCCCCAGCATTTT.

The chain is built from TRBV4-3 and TRBJ1-2, with a weak D call TRBD1 (5 bases). With 2 bases removed from V and 8 bases from J, the gap between germline ends came to 21 bases. Looked up from germline, CDR1 is LGHNA and CDR2 is YSLEER. The CDR3 covers 16 residues. CDR3 sequence: CASSQMSGSAGGGYTF. CDR3 coding DNA: TGCGCCAGCAGCCAAATGTCAGGGTCGGCAGGAGGGGGCTACACCTTC.

The chain joins TRBV20-1 to TRBJ2-7, with a tentative D call TRBD2 (5 bases). Gene TRBJ2-1 matches the end of the DNA better, so the J call may be wrong. This CDR3 comprises 11 residues. The germline CDR1 and CDR2 sequences are DFQATT and SNEGSKA (reference sequence). CDR3 DNA: TGCAGTGCTAGAGATAGGAGGGAGCAGTTCTTC. As protein: CSARDRREQFF.

The chain has TRBV28 and TRBJ1-3; 8 positions match TRBD1. The junction had 7 bases not matched to a gene; V was cut back by 6 bases and J by 0 bases. This CDR3 spans 16 amino acids. Per the germline V gene, CDR1 is MDHEN and CDR2 is SYDVKM. The CDR3 here is CASSSGGPHSGNTIYF. The CDR3 region has the DNA TGTGCCAGCAGCTCAGGGGGCCCACACTCTGGAAACACCATATATTTT.

This clone was observed a single time. The chain is built from TRBV15 and TRBJ1-6; perhaps TRBD1 as D (5 bases). Germline loops: CDR1 LNHNV, CDR2 YYDKDF (reference sequence). V was pared by 5 bases and J by 10 bases, with 15 bases between. This CDR3 comprises 14 residues. In DNA, the CDR3 is TGTGCCACCAGCGGGGGGGTTGAGGGATCACCCCTCCACTTT. Translation: CATSGGVEGSPLHF.

The chain joins TRBV4-1 to TRBJ2-1; maybe TRBD1 (6 bases). In germline, CDR1 is MGHRA, CDR2 YSYEKL. This CDR3 is built from 15 residues. Deletions cut 2 bases from V and 5 bases from J, with 13 bases between. CDR3 DNA: TGCGCCAGCAGCCAACAGGGGTTGGGGCACAATGAGCAGTTCTTC. Its protein product is CASSQQGLGHNEQFF.

The chain uses TRBV7-3 and TRBJ2-2, with D hard to call. The V gene lost 5 bases and the J gene lost 2 bases, with 6 bases spanning the gap. The CDR3 runs 13 residues. The germline gives CDR1 SGHTA, CDR2 FQGTGA. The CDR3: CASSHTNTGELFF. CDR3 sequence (DNA): TGTGCCAGCAGCCACACAAACACCGGGGAGCTGTTTTTT.

The chain recombines TRBV27 with TRBJ2-7, with a possible D match to TRBD2 (5 bases). Germline loops: CDR1 MNHEY, CDR2 SMNVEV (reference sequence). The CDR3 length is 15 residues. With 2 bases removed from V and 0 bases from J, the gap between germline ends came to 11 bases. CDR3 bases: TGTGCCAGCAGTTTAACGGGAAGAAACTCCTACGAGCAGTACTTC. Its protein product is CASSLTGRNSYEQYF.

The table lists this clone with a few counts. This chain uses TRBV5-5 with TRBJ2-3; D perhaps matches TRBD2 (7 bases). Trimming left V 3 bases short and J 1 base short, with 15 bases between. This CDR3 has 16 residues. Germline assignment: CDR1 SGHKS and CDR2 YYEKEE (reference sequence). The CDR3 loop reads CASSYLWGGGTDTQYF. The DNA for the CDR3 is TGTGCCAGCAGCTACCTGTGGGGGGGCGGCACAGATACGCAGTATTTT.